This note documents a single T cell receptor beta chain sequence. Its specificity is not known. These data originate in a study of CD8+ T cells in alopecia areata. A FACSAria was used to sort CD4+ and CD8+ T cells. These cells came from PBMCs. Study results and caveats: The study also sequences resident alphabeta T cells of normal skin in scalp samples. Lesional scalp exceeded normal scalp in clonality, especially in alopecia totalis/universalis. With patients, TCR sharing proved less clear than in mice, a difference possibly related to HLA.

As the sequencing template, cDNA was produced by extracting RNA and reverse transcribing it. The method was immunoSEQ multiplex PCR; TCRdb's version includes in-frame clones alone and lacks a portion of them. The sample contains 100,000 to 120,000 clones, 59% of which appear only once. The sequenced sample was CD8+ T cells sorted from blood. The sequence was collected from a human donor in good health.

Here the CDR3 reads CASSIPGQVQETQYF. As DNA, the CDR3 is TGTGCCAGCAGCATCCCGGGACAGGTCCAAGAGACCCAGTACTTC. The V gene is TRBV7-9, the J gene TRBJ2-5; 8 positions agree with TRBD1. The germline V gene encodes CDR1 SEHNR and CDR2 FQNEAQ (reference sequence). The J segment lost 1 base and the V segment lost 5 bases, leaving 6 bases of the junction unmatched. CDR3 length equals 15 residues. Combining the CDR3 with reference TRBV7-9 and TRBJ2-5 gives the whole variable domain DTGVSQNPRHKITKRGQNVTFRCDPISEHNRLYWYRQTLGQGPEFLTYFQNEAQLEKSRLLSDRFSAERPKGSFSTLEIQRTEQGDSAMYLCASSIPGQVQETQYFGPGTRLLVL.